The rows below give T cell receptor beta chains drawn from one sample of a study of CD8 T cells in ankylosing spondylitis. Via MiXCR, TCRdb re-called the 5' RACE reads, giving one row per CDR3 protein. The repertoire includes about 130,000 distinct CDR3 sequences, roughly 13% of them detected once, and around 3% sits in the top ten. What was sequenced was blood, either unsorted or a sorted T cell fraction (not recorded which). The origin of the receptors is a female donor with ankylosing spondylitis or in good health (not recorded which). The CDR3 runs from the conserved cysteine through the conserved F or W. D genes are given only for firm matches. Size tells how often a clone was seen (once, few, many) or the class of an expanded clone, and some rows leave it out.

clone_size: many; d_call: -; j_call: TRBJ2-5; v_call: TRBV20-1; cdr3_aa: CSARDTGLETQYF; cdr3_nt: TGCAGTGCTAGAGATACGGGTTTGGAGACCCAGTACTTC
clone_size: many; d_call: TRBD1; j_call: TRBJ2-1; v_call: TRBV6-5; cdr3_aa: CASSSQWGQGMNEQFF; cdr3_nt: TGTGCCAGCAGTTCCCAATGGGGACAGGGGATGAATGAGCAGTTCTTC
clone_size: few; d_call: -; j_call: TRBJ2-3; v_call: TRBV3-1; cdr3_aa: CASSQGGRTDTQYF; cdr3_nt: TGTGCCAGCAGCCAAGGGGGGAGAACAGATACGCAGTATTTT
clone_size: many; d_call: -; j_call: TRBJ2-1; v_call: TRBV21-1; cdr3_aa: CASTYLQGAVRMQFF; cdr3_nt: TGTGCCAGCACCTACTTACAGGGGGCGGTCCGCATGCAGTTCTTC
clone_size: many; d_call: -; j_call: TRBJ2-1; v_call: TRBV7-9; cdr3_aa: CASSQQGLRNTYNEQFF; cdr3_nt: TGTGCCAGCAGCCAGCAGGGACTGCGCAATACCTACAATGAGCAGTTCTTC
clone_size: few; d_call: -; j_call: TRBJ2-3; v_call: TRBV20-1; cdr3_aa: CSAGPGRADTQYF; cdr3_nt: TGCAGTGCTGGACCCGGGCGCGCAGATACGCAGTATTTT
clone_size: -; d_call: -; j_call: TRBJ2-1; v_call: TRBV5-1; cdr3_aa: CASSLAAEPYNEQFF; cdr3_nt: TGCGCCAGCAGCCTTGCGGCGGAACCATACAATGAGCAGTTCTTC
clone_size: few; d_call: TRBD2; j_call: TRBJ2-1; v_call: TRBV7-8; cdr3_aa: CASRTGTRSHEQFF; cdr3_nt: TGTGCCAGTCGAACCGGGACTAGGAGTCATGAGCAGTTCTTC
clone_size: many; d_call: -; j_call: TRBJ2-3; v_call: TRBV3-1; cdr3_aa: CASSQVRASTQYF; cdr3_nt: TGTGCCAGCAGCCAAGTTCGGGCAAGTACGCAGTATTTT
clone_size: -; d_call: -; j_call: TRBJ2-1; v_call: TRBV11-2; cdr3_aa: CASSNSIEGLGNEQFF; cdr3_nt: TGTGCCAGCAGCAATTCGATAGAGGGTCTTGGCAATGAGCAGTTCTTC
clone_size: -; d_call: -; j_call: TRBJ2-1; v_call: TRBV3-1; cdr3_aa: CASSQENFKGQNNEQFF; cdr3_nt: TGTGCCAGCAGCCAAGAGAACTTCAAAGGACAGAATAATGAGCAGTTCTTC
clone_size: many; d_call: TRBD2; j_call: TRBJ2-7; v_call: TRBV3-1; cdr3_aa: CASSRGGTYEQYF; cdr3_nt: TGTGCCAGCAGCCGCGGGGGAACCTACGAGCAGTACTTC
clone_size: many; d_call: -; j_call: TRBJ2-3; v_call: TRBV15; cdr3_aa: CATSPGVRLETDTQYF; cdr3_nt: TGTGCCACCAGCCCTGGGGTGCGGCTTGAGACAGATACGCAGTATTTT
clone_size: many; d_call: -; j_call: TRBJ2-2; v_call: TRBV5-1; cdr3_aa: CASSLLPKYGGRGMNTGELFF; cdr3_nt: TGCGCCAGCAGCTTGCTCCCAAAATACGGAGGGCGCGGGATGAACACCGGGGAGCTGTTTTTT
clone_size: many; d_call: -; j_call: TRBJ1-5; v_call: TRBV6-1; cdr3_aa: CASSQTEGGPQHF; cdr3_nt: TGTGCCAGCAGTCAGACGGAGGGTGGGCCCCAGCATTTT
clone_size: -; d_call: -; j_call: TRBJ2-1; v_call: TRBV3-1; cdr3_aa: CASNQLENEQFF; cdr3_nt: TGTGCCAGCAACCAGTTGGAGAATGAGCAGTTCTTC
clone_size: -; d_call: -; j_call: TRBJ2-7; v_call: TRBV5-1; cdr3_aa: CASSLFGEGYEQYF; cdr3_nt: TGCGCCAGCAGCTTGTTTGGGGAAGGCTACGAGCAGTACTTC
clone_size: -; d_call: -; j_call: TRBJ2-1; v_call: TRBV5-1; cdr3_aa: CASSLADIGEQFF; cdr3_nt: TGCGCCAGCAGCTTGGCGGACATCGGGGAGCAGTTCTTC
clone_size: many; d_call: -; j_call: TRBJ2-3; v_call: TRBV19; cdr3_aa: CASRRDGPDTQYF; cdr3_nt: TGTGCCAGTAGAAGGGACGGTCCAGATACGCAGTATTTT
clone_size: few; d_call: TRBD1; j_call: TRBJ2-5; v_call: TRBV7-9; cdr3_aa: CASSGRGQEETQYF; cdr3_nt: TGTGCCAGCAGCGGCAGAGGACAGGAAGAGACCCAGTACTTC
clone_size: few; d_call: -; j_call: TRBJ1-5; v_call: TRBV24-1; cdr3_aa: CATQRLDGAPQHF; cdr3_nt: TGTGCCACCCAACGGTTGGACGGCGCGCCCCAGCATTTT
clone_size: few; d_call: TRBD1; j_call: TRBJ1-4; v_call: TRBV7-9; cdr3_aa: CASRPQGAWEKLFF; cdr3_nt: TGTGCCAGCAGACCACAGGGGGCTTGGGAAAAACTGTTTTTT
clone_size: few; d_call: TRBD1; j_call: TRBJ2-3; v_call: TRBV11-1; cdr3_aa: CASSSPTSTGLTTDTQYF; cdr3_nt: TGTGCCAGCAGCTCGCCTACTTCGACAGGGCTTACCACAGATACGCAGTATTTT
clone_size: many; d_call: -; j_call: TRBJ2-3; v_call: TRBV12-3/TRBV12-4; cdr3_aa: CASSLTRTLEGDTQYF; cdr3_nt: TGTGCCAGCAGTTTGACTAGGACACTCGAAGGAGATACGCAGTATTTT
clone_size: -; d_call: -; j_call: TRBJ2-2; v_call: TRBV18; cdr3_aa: CASSPPGTGELFF; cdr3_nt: TGTGCCAGCTCACCCCCGGGGACCGGGGAGCTGTTTTTT
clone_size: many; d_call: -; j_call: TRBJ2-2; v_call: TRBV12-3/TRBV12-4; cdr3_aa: CASSFRRGSGELFF; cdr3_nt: TGTGCCAGCAGTTTCCGGCGGGGATCCGGGGAGCTGTTTTTT
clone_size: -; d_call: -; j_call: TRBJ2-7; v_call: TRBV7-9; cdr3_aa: CASSLVEDEQYF; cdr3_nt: TGTGCCAGCAGCTTAGTGGAGGACGAGCAGTACTTC
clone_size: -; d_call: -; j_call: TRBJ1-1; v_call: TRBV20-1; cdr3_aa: CSARGPGSDTEAFF; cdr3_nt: TGCAGTGCTAGAGGACCAGGGAGTGACACTGAAGCTTTCTTT
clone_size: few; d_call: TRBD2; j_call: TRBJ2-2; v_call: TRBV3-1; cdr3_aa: CASSQGNSGGANTGELFF; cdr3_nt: TGTGCCAGCAGCCAGGGAAATAGCGGGGGCGCGAACACCGGGGAGCTGTTTTTT
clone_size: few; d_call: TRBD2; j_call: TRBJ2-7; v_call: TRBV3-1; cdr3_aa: CASSQQAGVGEQYF; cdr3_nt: TGTGCCAGCAGCCAGCAAGCGGGAGTCGGCGAGCAGTACTTC
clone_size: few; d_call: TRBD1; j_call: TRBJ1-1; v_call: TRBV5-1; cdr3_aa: CASSLVADRGSGNTEAFF; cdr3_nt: TGCGCCAGCAGCTTGGTAGCGGACAGGGGATCGGGGAACACTGAAGCTTTCTTT
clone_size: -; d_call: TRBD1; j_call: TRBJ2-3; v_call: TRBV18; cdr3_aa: CASSGQRTDTQYF; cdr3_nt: TGTGCCAGCTCGGGACAGCGCACAGATACGCAGTATTTT
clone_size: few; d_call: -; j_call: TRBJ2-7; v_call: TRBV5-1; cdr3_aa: CASSWGNEQYF; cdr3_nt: TGCGCCAGCAGCTGGGGGAACGAGCAGTACTTC
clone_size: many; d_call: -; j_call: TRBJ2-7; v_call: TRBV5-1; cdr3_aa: CASSLERGGYEQYF; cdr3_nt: TGCGCCAGCAGCTTAGAGCGTGGGGGGTACGAGCAGTACTTC
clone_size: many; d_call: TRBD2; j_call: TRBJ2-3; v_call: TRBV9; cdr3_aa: CASSVSGVSTDTQYF; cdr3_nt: TGTGCCAGCAGCGTAAGCGGGGTTAGCACAGATACGCAGTATTTT
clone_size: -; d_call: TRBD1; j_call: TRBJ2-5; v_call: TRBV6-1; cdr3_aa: CASSLGTGIQETQYF; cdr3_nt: TGTGCCAGCAGCCTTGGGACAGGGATTCAAGAGACCCAGTACTTC
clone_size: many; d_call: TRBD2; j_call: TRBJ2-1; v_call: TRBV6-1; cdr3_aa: CASTRTSGNEQFF; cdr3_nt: TGTGCCAGCACCCGGACTAGCGGGAATGAGCAGTTCTTC
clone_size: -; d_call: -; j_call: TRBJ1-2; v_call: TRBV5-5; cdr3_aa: CASSPTPEDGYTF; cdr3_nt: TGTGCCAGCAGCCCAACCCCGGAGGATGGCTACACCTTC
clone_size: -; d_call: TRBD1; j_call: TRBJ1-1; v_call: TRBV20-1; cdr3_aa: CSAIPDRVGTEAFF; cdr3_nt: TGCAGTGCAATACCGGACAGGGTTGGCACTGAAGCTTTCTTT
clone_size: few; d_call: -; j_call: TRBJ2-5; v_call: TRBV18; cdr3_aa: CASSPNQGVGETQYF; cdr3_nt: TGTGCCAGCTCACCGAATCAGGGAGTGGGAGAGACCCAGTACTTC
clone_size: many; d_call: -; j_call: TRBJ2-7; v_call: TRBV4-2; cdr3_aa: CASSEIHTGLNAYEQYF; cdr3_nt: TGTGCCAGCAGCGAGATACATACAGGGTTAAACGCCTACGAGCAGTACTTC
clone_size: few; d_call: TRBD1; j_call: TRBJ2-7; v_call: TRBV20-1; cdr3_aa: CSAPPDRESFYEQYF; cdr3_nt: TGCAGTGCCCCCCCAGACAGGGAAAGTTTCTACGAGCAGTACTTC